This T cell receptor (beta chain) appears in the sequencing data of a study of cytomegalovirus exposure and HLA in healthy donors. Per the germline V gene, CDR1 is SGHVS and CDR2 is FQNEAQ. V was clipped by 2 bases and J by 8 bases, with 17 bases between them. This CDR3 contains 15 residues. The PCR ran on 60 Vbeta and 13 Jbeta primers. Sequenced by immunoSEQ multiplex PCR; TCRdb stores in-frame clones only, minus some. The data hold approximately 170,000 clones, with approximately 82% observed a single time. This clone is a singleton in its sample. The J gene is TRBJ2-3, the V gene TRBV7-8; the D gene is possibly TRBD2 (5 bases). The receptor comes from a male donor in good health and CMV-seronegative. Sequencing was performed on PBMCs. The CDR3 DNA sequence: TGTGCCAGCAGCTTAACTAGGGATTTCGGCGGTACGCAGTATTTT. As protein: CASSLTRDFGGTQYF.